This entry lists 19 T cell receptor beta chains sequenced from one sample in a study of cytomegalovirus exposure and HLA in healthy donors. Primers: 60 Vbeta forward and 13 Jbeta reverse. Produced via immunoSEQ multiplex PCR; TCRdb's table is partial and in-frame only. The table includes some 170,000 clones, approximately 70% detected once. The sample was PBMCs. The receptors were sampled from a human donor in good health.

The V and J genes are TRBV19 and TRBJ1-2; D call uncertain. The CDR3 is made up of 13 amino acids. Germline CDR1 reads LNHDA; CDR2 reads SQIVND (reference sequence). V lost 4 bases and J lost 4, with 10 bases in between. The CDR3 nucleotides read TGTGCCAGTAGTACCGGTCGGGGCTATGGCTACACCTTC. It is translated as CASSTGRGYGYTF.

The CDR3: CATSRDRGGQPQHF. The CDR3 bases are TGTGCCACCAGCAGAGATCGGGGGGGGCAGCCCCAGCATTTT. The chain links TRBV15 to TRBJ1-5; D might be TRBD1 (5 bases). V was pared by 0 bases and J by 7 bases, with 10 bases between. Germline lookup yields CDR1 LNHNV and CDR2 YYDKDF (reference sequence). The length of the CDR3 is 14 residues.

In nucleotides, the CDR3 is TGTGCCAGCTCACCGGGGACTAGCGGGGGCAGGAATGAGCAGTTCTTC. It codes for CASSPGTSGGRNEQFF. The chain has TRBV18 and TRBJ2-1; TRBD2 agrees at 14 bases. The CDR3 spans 16 residues. V lost 3 bases to trimming and J lost 7 bases; unmatched junction nucleotides: 5. Germline-derived CDR1 and CDR2 are KGHSH and LQKENI.

This clone was detected only a few times. J is TRBJ1-3 and V is TRBV11-2; D is perhaps TRBD1 (5 bases). Germline assignment: CDR1 SGHAT and CDR2 FQNNGV. CDR3 size: 16 residues. Deletions cut 0 bases from V and 0 bases from J, with 9 bases between. CDR3 DNA sequence: TGTGCCAGCAGCTTAGATCGGGGGAGCTCTGGAAACACCATATATTTT. This encodes CASSLDRGSSGNTIYF.

This clone was counted between two and nine times. The chain recombines TRBV2 with TRBJ1-4; D uncertain. CDR3 length equals 13 residues. V was clipped by 7 bases and J by 8 bases, with 14 bases between them. Germline V gene sequence: CDR1 SNHLY, CDR2 FYNNEI. CDR3 residues: CASIEGLEEKLFF. CDR3 DNA sequence: TGTGCCAGCATCGAGGGATTGGAGGAAAAACTGTTTTTT.

CDR3 amino acids: CASSLAPDGYTF. CDR3 sequence (DNA): TGTGCCAGCAGCTTAGCGCCAGATGGCTACACCTTC. The rearrangement links TRBV7-9 to TRBJ1-2; D call uncertain. This CDR3 has 12 amino acids. V lost 0 bases to trimming and J lost 6 bases, with 5 bases between them. In germline, CDR1 is SEHNR, CDR2 FQNEAQ (reference sequence).

This clone appeared once. The V call is TRBV9, the J call TRBJ1-5; tentative D call: TRBD1 (5 bases). The CDR3 is 14 residues long. Germline values: CDR1 SGDLS, CDR2 YYNGEE. Trimming pared 3 bases from V and 9 bases from J, leaving 16 bases between. Here the CDR3 reads CASSGDDGQTPQHF. The CDR3, as DNA: TGTGCCAGCAGCGGCGATGACGGACAAACGCCCCAGCATTTT.

The chain is built from TRBV6-1 and TRBJ2-1, with TRBD2 identical over 8 bases. Germline loops: CDR1 MNHNS, CDR2 SASEGT. The CDR3 is made up of 13 amino acids. The chain's CDR3 is CAINGGAHREQFF. The CDR3 bases are TGTGCGATAAACGGGGGGGCCCATCGCGAGCAGTTCTTC.

The gene calls are TRBV9 and TRBJ2-7; 8 positions match TRBD1. Per germline, CDR1 SGDLS and CDR2 YYNGEE. The CDR3 has 14 residues. V lost 4 bases and J lost 6; bases outside the gene matches: 9. CDR3 DNA: TGTGCCAGCAGCTTCAGGACAGGGACCCCCGAGCAGTACTTC. Amino acid sequence: CASSFRTGTPEQYF.

The CDR3, as DNA: TGTGCCAGCAGTTACGCCGGGGGAAGGGAAGATGGCTACACCTTC. This codes for CASSYAGGREDGYTF. The chain recombines TRBV6-5 with TRBJ1-2; D is possibly TRBD1 (5 bases). Germline loops: CDR1 MNHEY, CDR2 SVGAGI. Deletions cut 2 bases from V and 6 bases from J, with 16 bases between. The CDR3 is 15 residues long.

The chain carries TRBV2 and TRBJ2-5, with D possibly matching TRBD1 (6 bases). CDR1 and CDR2 (germline): SNHLY, FYNNEI. Trimming shortened V by 4 bases and J by 4 bases, and 13 bases separated the two germline ends. The CDR3 contains 14 residues. This CDR3 reads CASSVIQGRETQYF. CDR3 nucleotide sequence: TGTGCCAGCAGTGTAATACAGGGAAGAGAGACCCAGTACTTC.

The V call is TRBV30, the J call TRBJ2-7, with TRBD2 as a possible D gene (5 bases). The CDR3 has 12 residues. Trimming removed 3 bases from V and 3 bases from J, with 9 bases in between. Germline CDR1 GTSNPN, CDR2 SVGIG (reference sequence). The CDR3 sequence: CAWSLTSYEQYV. The CDR3 DNA follows: TGTGCCTGGAGCCTTACTAGCTACGAGCAGTACGTC.

The chain employs TRBV29-1 and TRBJ2-2; weak D call: TRBD1 (6 bases). Germline V gene lookup returns CDR1 SQVTM and CDR2 ANQGSEA. The CDR3 runs to 13 residues. V dropped 4 bases and J dropped 2 bases, with 8 bases sitting between them. CDR3 sequence reads: CSVGTANTGELFF. The CDR3 DNA reads as TGCAGCGTTGGGACAGCTAACACCGGGGAGCTGTTTTTT.

The chain recombines TRBV15 with TRBJ2-7; no clear D gene. V dropped 7 bases and J dropped 6 bases, with 13 bases sitting between them. CDR3 length: 12 amino acids. CDR1 LNHNV and CDR2 YYDKDF come from the germline V gene (reference sequence). The CDR3: CATTDSRGEQYF. The CDR3 DNA reads TGTGCCACCACTGACTCCAGAGGCGAGCAGTACTTC.

The rearrangement joins TRBV7-2 to TRBJ2-1; 13 bases match TRBD2. With V trimmed by 7 bases and J by 1 base, 7 bases remained unmatched. CDR3 length: 17 residues. Germline CDR1 and CDR2: SGHTA and FQGNSA. CDR3 region: CASKLAGGLLSYNEQFF. CDR3 bases: TGTGCCAGCAAACTAGCGGGGGGGCTATTATCCTACAATGAGCAGTTCTTC.

This sequence joins TRBV7-2 and TRBJ1-4, with 7 bases aligning to TRBD1. There are 15 residues in the CDR3. Germline trimming cut 4 bases from V and 4 bases from J; bases unmatched to any gene: 6. Germline V gene data show CDR1 as SGHTA and CDR2 as FQGNSA. The CDR3 DNA reads TGTGCCAGCAGCTCCCAGGGACAGATTAATGAAAAACTGTTTTTT. This sequence encodes CASSSQGQINEKLFF.

The rearrangement joins TRBV4-1 to TRBJ1-4; D possibly corresponds to TRBD1 (5 bases). This CDR3 is built from 16 residues. Looked up from germline, CDR1 is MGHRA and CDR2 is YSYEKL. V lost 1 base and J 0 bases, leaving 9 bases between the germline ends. CDR3 bases: TGCGCCAGCAGCCAAGTACAGGTGGCAACTAATGAAAAACTGTTTTTT. This sequence encodes CASSQVQVATNEKLFF.

The chain carries TRBV9 and TRBJ1-1; D may be TRBD1 (5 bases). V gave up 4 bases and J gave up 0 bases, with 13 bases separating them. From germline, CDR1 is SGDLS and CDR2 YYNGEE. This CDR3 contains 15 residues. The DNA of the CDR3 is TGTGCCAGCAGCCCCGAGGGACTAATGAACACTGAAGCTTTCTTT. This codes for CASSPEGLMNTEAFF.

The gene calls are TRBV2 and TRBJ2-5; D may be TRBD2 (5 bases). The length of the CDR3 is 16 residues. CDR1 is SNHLY and CDR2 is FYNNEI in the germline V gene. Trimming stripped 6 bases from V and 5 bases from J, with 22 bases between. CDR3 protein: CASSDGLSGGAETQYF. Here the CDR3 DNA reads TGTGCCAGCAGCGACGGTCTGTCCGGAGGAGCGGAGACCCAGTACTTC.